A selection of T cell receptor beta chains follows, all from one sample in a study of control samples from healthy donors and cancer patients. TCRdb keeps only in-frame clones here, not all; method: immunoSEQ multiplex PCR. The sample yields about 200,000 clones, around 90% seen once. Specimen: blood. These receptors were obtained from a man aged 25-40 years in good health. Both conserved end residues are part of each CDR3. Where a row states a size, it is once, few, many or the class of an expanded clone; other rows omit it.

TRBJ1-1,TRBV28,-,CASSFSDRGSFF
TRBJ1-1,TRBV27,-,CASSLDSPQNTEAFF
TRBJ2-2,TRBV29-1,-,CSVGGFTGELFF
TRBJ1-2,TRBV7-2,once,CASSLGASGYGYTF
TRBJ1-1,TRBV5-6,-,CASSPGTAIGAFF
TRBJ1-3,TRBV7-3,-,CASSLRGPGAGNTIYF
TRBJ1-2,TRBV6-5,-,CASTPGPAYGYTF
TRBJ1-1,TRBV29-1,-,CSVVLEGTDTEAFF
TRBJ2-3,TRBV6-4,-,CASSEQRGGTDTQYF
TRBJ2-3,TRBV4-1,few,CASSQVNLVSTDTQYF
TRBJ1-1,TRBV10-2,-,CASSRQGTNTEAFF
TRBJ2-3,TRBV5-4,-,CASSQNTGGADTQYF
TRBJ1-4,TRBV5-8,-,CASSPNPGRLKGLFF
TRBJ2-1,TRBV3-1/TRBV3-2,-,CASSQVWGTGVGEQFF
TRBJ1-1,TRBV12-3/TRBV12-4,-,CASSSHTEAFF
TRBJ2-3,TRBV19,-,CASSSNSQDTQYF
TRBJ1-6,TRBV19,-,CASSIRPGERSYNSPLHF
TRBJ2-1,TRBV9,-,CASSSLAGGPYNEQFF
TRBJ1-1,TRBV6-5,-,CASISTNTEAFF
TRBJ1-2,TRBV10-3,-,CAIGTGAVGYTF
TRBJ2-7,TRBV27,-,CASSPRQRGSYEQYF
TRBJ2-7,TRBV10-1,-,CASRDRVKEQYF
TRBJ2-2,TRBV9,-,CASSVSPAANTGELFF
TRBJ2-6,TRBV7-9,-,CASSLRGTGANVLTF
TRBJ2-3,TRBV19,-,CASSHPNFRGSTDTQYF
TRBJ1-1,TRBV9,once,CASSVIPGSHEAFF
TRBJ1-1,TRBV7-6,-,CASSLARTVNTEAFF
TRBJ1-4,TRBV3-1/TRBV3-2,-,CASSLKTGTGKLFF